This TCR beta chain was recorded in a study of CD8 T cells in ankylosing spondylitis. General study results and limits: Clones that were linked to disease were CD8+ and were relatively rare in peripheral blood.

This clonotype was seen a handful of times. Its antigen is currently unknown. The CDR3 is 11 amino acids. Germline loops: CDR1 SQVTM, CDR2 ANQGSEA. V lost 6 bases, J lost 6 bases, and 8 bases lay in between. TCRdb fed the 5' RACE reads into MiXCR, producing one record per CDR3 protein. The profile shows around 250,000 distinct CDR3 sequences, about a sixth of them singletons. The sequencing input was blood, either unsorted or a sorted T cell fraction (not recorded which). The V and J genes are TRBV29-1 and TRBJ1-4; D is uncertain. This TCR derives from a male donor with ankylosing spondylitis or in good health (not recorded which). Written as DNA, the CDR3 is TGCAGCGTATCAGGAGATGAAAAACTGTTTTTT. Translation gives CSVSGDEKLFF.